This entry lists 26 T cell receptor beta chains sequenced from one sample in a study of cytomegalovirus exposure and HLA in healthy donors. The PCR employed 60 Vbeta primers together with 13 Jbeta primers. Sequenced by immunoSEQ multiplex PCR; TCRdb stores in-frame clones only, minus some. Among approximately 110,000 clones listed, 81% were seen once. What was sequenced was PBMCs. The receptors stem from a woman aged 30 to 39 in good health and CMV-seronegative.

This sequence joins TRBV2 and TRBJ2-1, with D possibly being TRBD2 (5 bases). CDR3 length: 15 amino acids. The ends were cut back, 0 bases at V and 3 bases at J, with 9 bases in the middle. The germline V gene encodes CDR1 SNHLY and CDR2 FYNNEI. CDR3 coding DNA: TGTGCCAGCAGTGAAGCTCGCGGGTTCTACAATGAGCAGTTCTTC. It specifies CASSEARGFYNEQFF.

The J gene is TRBJ2-1, the V gene TRBV2, with 9 bases that match TRBD1. The ends lost 3 bases at V and 0 bases at J; junction bases unmatched: 12. This CDR3 is built from 19 residues. CDR1 and CDR2 from the germline V gene are SNHLY and FYNNEI. The CDR3 loop reads CASSDTGTGRGSSYNEQFF. The CDR3 bases are TGTGCCAGCAGTGATACCGGGACAGGGAGGGGAAGCTCCTACAATGAGCAGTTCTTC.

The chain has TRBV11-3 and TRBJ1-2, with D perhaps TRBD1 (6 bases). Looked up from germline, CDR1 is SGHNT and CDR2 is YENEEA. The CDR3 totals 15 residues. Trimming removed 3 bases from V and 3 bases from J, with 14 bases in between. The CDR3 coding sequence is TGTGCCAGCAGCTTCAGGGGAGCGGGGGACTATGGCTACACCTTC. Amino acid sequence: CASSFRGAGDYGYTF. Together with reference TRBV11-3 and TRBJ1-2, the CDR3 gives the full variable domain: EAGVVQSPRYKIIEKKQPVAFWCNPISGHNTLYWYLQNLGQGPELLIRYENEEAVDDSQLPKDRFSAERLKGVDSTLKIQPAELGDSAVYLCASSFRGAGDYGYTFGSGTRLTVV.

The sample holds one count of this clone. This chain links TRBV7-2 with TRBJ2-1, with 13 bases that match TRBD2. Germline V gene data show CDR1 as SGHTA and CDR2 as FQGNSA. This CDR3 comprises 17 residues. Germline trimming cut 4 bases from V and 1 base from J; bases unmatched to any gene: 4. The CDR3 DNA is TGTGCCAGCAGCTCAGCGGGACTAGCGGGATCCTACAATGAGCAGTTCTTC. This encodes CASSSAGLAGSYNEQFF.

The V and J genes are TRBV7-3 and TRBJ2-7; 9 nucleotides match TRBD2. CDR3 length: 15 residues. J lost 4 bases, V lost 5 bases, and 9 bases had no gene match. Per germline, CDR1 SGHTA and CDR2 FQGTGA. CDR3 residues: CASSPRGSGSYEQYF. The CDR3 DNA reads as TGTGCCAGCAGCCCCCGGGGTAGCGGGAGTTACGAGCAGTACTTC. The full variable domain, rest sourced from reference TRBV7-3 and TRBJ2-7, is GAGVSQTPSNKVTEKGKYVELRCDPISGHTALYWYRQSLGQGPEFLIYFQGTGAADDSGLPNDRFFAVRPEGSVSTLKIQRTERGDSAVYLCASSPRGSGSYEQYFGPGTRLTVT.

The chain carries TRBV6-1 and TRBJ1-1; the match to TRBD1 covers 7 bases. The germline gives CDR1 MNHNS, CDR2 SASEGT. This CDR3 comprises 13 residues. The V gene end was trimmed by 2 bases and the J gene end by 5 bases; junction bases not matched to a gene: 2. CDR3 sequence (DNA): TGTGCCAGCAGTGAATACAGGGGAACTGAAGCTTTCTTT. As protein: CASSEYRGTEAFF.

This sequence joins TRBV7-9 and TRBJ2-5; D is perhaps TRBD1 (6 bases). The germline V gene has CDR1 SEHNR and CDR2 FQNEAQ (reference sequence). V was trimmed by 6 bases and J by 1 base, leaving 15 bases between them. The CDR3 loop spans 15 amino acids. The chain's CDR3 is CASSSTQGPQETQYF. The CDR3 DNA is TGTGCCAGCAGTTCCACTCAGGGGCCCCAAGAGACCCAGTACTTC.

This clone occurred a few times. This chain connects TRBV19 to TRBJ2-1; D unresolved. V was shortened by 6 bases and J by 6 bases, with 15 bases between the two germline ends. The CDR3 loop spans 14 amino acids. Germline loops: CDR1 LNHDA, CDR2 SQIVND (reference sequence). The CDR3 spells CASRLTISGNEQFF. CDR3 coding DNA: TGTGCCAGTAGGCTAACCATTTCGGGCAATGAGCAGTTCTTC.

The rearrangement uses TRBV6-6 and TRBJ1-3; 9 nucleotides match TRBD1. The CDR3 is 15 residues long. The trim removed 8 bases at V and 3 bases at J, leaving 8 bases unmatched. Germline-derived CDR1 and CDR2 are MNHNY and SVGAGI (reference sequence). The CDR3 protein is CASGIQGAGGNTIYF. The CDR3 bases are TGTGCCAGCGGTATACAGGGGGCAGGTGGAAACACCATATATTTT.

This sequence joins TRBV7-6 and TRBJ2-7; tentative D call: TRBD2 (5 bases). This CDR3 region has 12 residues. Germline assignment: CDR1 SGHVS and CDR2 FNYEAQ. The V end lost 5 bases, the J end lost 7 bases, and 12 bases lay between the germline ends. The chain's CDR3 is CASSPTGVEQYF. CDR3 bases: TGTGCCAGCAGCCCGACCGGGGTTGAGCAGTACTTC.

About this clone itself: Other DNA sequences in this sample translate to the same CDR3. This chain uses TRBV7-9 with TRBJ2-1; 8 bases agree with TRBD1. Germline V gene lookup returns CDR1 SEHNR and CDR2 FQNEAQ (reference sequence). The junction had 8 bases not matched to a gene; V was cut back by 4 bases and J by 3 bases. The CDR3 runs to 16 residues. This CDR3 is CASSSRTGKDYNEQFF. The CDR3 bases are TGTGCCAGCAGCTCCCGGACAGGGAAGGACTACAATGAGCAGTTCTTC.

The rearrangement joins TRBV5-1 to TRBJ2-5; D is undetermined. Trimming pared 2 bases from V and 1 base from J, leaving 6 bases between. The CDR3 totals 13 residues. Germline-derived CDR1 and CDR2 are SGHRS and YFSETQ. The CDR3 protein is CASSLISQETQYF. CDR3 sequence (DNA): TGCGCCAGCAGCTTAATTAGCCAAGAGACCCAGTACTTC.

The V gene is TRBV30, the J gene TRBJ1-3; D perhaps matches TRBD1 (6 bases). Germline loops: CDR1 GTSNPN, CDR2 SVGIG (reference sequence). The CDR3 is made up of 15 amino acids. V lost 0 bases, J lost 2 bases, and 11 bases lay in between. For the CDR3, the DNA is TGTGCCTGGAGTGTACAGGGAGGGGCTGGAAACACCATATATTTT. Protein: CAWSVQGGAGNTIYF.

The chain uses TRBV12-5 and TRBJ1-1; 9 bases align to TRBD1. The germline gives CDR1 LGHNT, CDR2 FRNRAP. The CDR3 extends over 14 amino acids. V trimming: 6 bases; J trimming: 4 bases; junction bases outside the gene matches: 6. CDR3 protein: CASGPTDRGTEAFF. In DNA form, the CDR3 reads TGTGCTAGTGGCCCCACGGACAGGGGCACTGAAGCTTTCTTT. The complete variable domain, with remaining parts taken from reference TRBV12-5 and TRBJ1-1, reads DARVTQTPRHKVTEMGQEVTMRCQPILGHNTVFWYRQTMMQGLELLAYFRNRAPLDDSGMPKDRFSAEMPDATLATLKIQPSEPRDSAVYFCASGPTDRGTEAFFGQGTRLTVV.

This clone has a handful of counts. The V gene is TRBV5-4, the J gene TRBJ1-1, with D maybe TRBD1 (6 bases). The germline V gene has CDR1 SGHNT and CDR2 YYREEE (reference sequence). The CDR3 length is 13 residues. V was cut by 4 bases and J by 7 bases, with 14 bases left in between. The CDR3 region has the DNA TGTGCCAGCAGCAGGAACAGGGCGTTTGAAGCTTTCTTT. Protein sequence: CASSRNRAFEAFF.

V is TRBV29-1 and J is TRBJ2-7; 8 positions match TRBD2. V lost 4 bases, J lost 7 bases, and 9 bases stayed unmatched. Germline V gene lookup returns CDR1 SQVTM and CDR2 ANQGSEA. This CDR3 spans 13 amino acids. CDR3 protein: CSVAKRESGEQYF. CDR3 coding DNA: TGCAGCGTTGCGAAGCGGGAGTCTGGGGAGCAGTACTTC.

V is TRBV4-3 and J is TRBJ1-1; a possible D gene is TRBD1 (5 bases). Between the trimmed V and J ends, which lost 2 bases and 4 bases, there was a span of 8 bases. Germline CDR1 and CDR2: LGHNA and YSLEER. This CDR3 spans 13 amino acids. CDR3 nucleotides: TGCGCCAGCAGCCAAAGACAGTTCACTGAAGCTTTCTTT. Translating it yields CASSQRQFTEAFF.

The rearrangement joins TRBV7-9 to TRBJ2-7; D ambiguous. This CDR3 is 11 amino acids long. CDR1 is SEHNR, CDR2 FQNEAQ, per germline (reference sequence). The V end lost 4 bases, the J end lost 3 bases, and 4 bases lay between the germline ends. In DNA, the CDR3 is TGTGCCAGCAGCTATAACTACGAGCAGTACTTC. This translates into CASSYNYEQYF.

The V call is TRBV9, the J call TRBJ2-1, with 15 bases matching TRBD2. This CDR3 spans 17 amino acids. Germline V gene data show CDR1 as SGDLS and CDR2 as YYNGEE. Trimming at V came to 4 bases and at J to 8 bases, leaving 10 bases not matched to a gene. This chain's CDR3 is CASSPRTSGGAVDEQFF. Written as DNA, the CDR3 is TGTGCCAGCAGCCCCCGGACTAGCGGGGGGGCAGTGGATGAGCAGTTCTTC.

The chain recombines TRBV6-5 with TRBJ2-1; 12 bases are a match to TRBD2. The V segment lost 6 bases and the J segment 12 bases; nucleotides outside the gene matches: 12. The CDR3 consists of 15 residues. Germline V CDR1 and CDR2: MNHEY, SVGAGI. In nucleotides, the CDR3 is TGTGCCAGCAGGCAACTAGCGGGGGGTAAAGGTGGGCAGTTCTTC. It codes for CASRQLAGGKGGQFF.

The chain couples TRBV2 to TRBJ1-4; 9 positions agree with TRBD1. Trimming removed 4 bases from V and 4 bases from J; junction bases left unmatched: 4. The V gene's germline CDR1 is SNHLY and CDR2 FYNNEI. CDR3 size: 15 residues. This CDR3 is CASSGQGVLNEKLFF. Written as DNA, the CDR3 is TGTGCCAGCAGTGGACAGGGGGTACTTAATGAAAAACTGTTTTTT.

The chain carries TRBV7-8 and TRBJ1-1; unclear D gene. Trimming shortened V by 0 bases and J by 1 base, and 6 bases separated the two germline ends. The CDR3 contains 14 residues. Per the germline V gene, CDR1 is SGHVS and CDR2 is FQNEAQ. The chain's CDR3 is CASSLAPGNTEAFF. CDR3 in DNA: TGTGCCAGCAGCTTAGCGCCAGGGAACACTGAAGCTTTCTTT.

This clone has just a few counts. The V and J genes are TRBV6-5 and TRBJ1-4; 8 bases line up with TRBD1. Trimming at V came to 6 bases and at J to 7 bases, leaving 7 bases not matched to a gene. CDR1 and CDR2 from the germline V gene are MNHEY and SVGAGI. The CDR3 extends over 14 amino acids. CDR3: CASSPDREGEKLFF. CDR3 bases: TGTGCCAGCAGCCCGGACAGGGAGGGTGAAAAACTGTTTTTT.

This clone was counted between two and nine times. The V call is TRBV15, the J call TRBJ1-1, with D unclear. Trimming took 2 bases from V and 5 from J, leaving 6 bases between them. The CDR3 spans 12 residues. The germline gives CDR1 LNHNV, CDR2 YYDKDF (reference sequence). CDR3 loop: CATSRSLTEAFF. The CDR3 DNA follows: TGTGCCACCAGCAGATCCTTGACTGAAGCTTTCTTT.

This rearrangement joins TRBV19 to TRBJ1-6; TRBD1 matches 9 bases. This CDR3 comprises 14 residues. Germline CDR1 LNHDA, CDR2 SQIVND (reference sequence). Trimming removed 2 bases from V and 10 bases from J; junction bases left unmatched: 3. The CDR3 loop is CASSIRQGGSPLHF. CDR3 nucleotides: TGTGCCAGTAGTATAAGACAGGGGGGCTCACCCCTCCACTTT.

This chain uses TRBV4-3 with TRBJ2-2; D is undetermined. The V end was cut by 2 bases, the J end by 1 base, with 5 bases between. Per germline, CDR1 LGHNA and CDR2 YSLEER. The CDR3 consists of 14 residues. The CDR3 loop is CASSQSRNTGELFF. For the CDR3, the DNA is TGCGCCAGCAGCCAATCCAGGAACACCGGGGAGCTGTTTTTT.